Below, 19 T cell receptor beta chains from the same sample are listed, as sequenced in a study of blood T cells in healthy people across ages. A J-beta primer mix and a sample-barcoded 5' primer were used in a second PCR of roughly 6 to 12 cycles. MiXCR was run by TCRdb on the 5' RACE reads, yielding one entry per CDR3 protein. The profile shows around 650,000 distinct CDR3 sequences, around two fifths of them singletons. Sample: blood. The receptors were gathered from an older man in good health.

This clonotype has a count of ten or more. The V gene is TRBV7-2, the J gene TRBJ2-5; the match to TRBD2 covers 11 bases. CDR1 is SGHTA, CDR2 FQGNSA, per germline. The V segment lost 5 bases and the J segment 5 bases; nucleotides outside the gene matches: 13. This CDR3 has 17 residues. CDR3 sequence reads: CASSPTRLAGGSETQYF. The CDR3 DNA reads TGTGCCAGCAGCCCCACCCGGCTAGCGGGAGGTTCTGAGACCCAGTACTTC.

The rearrangement uses TRBV6-2 or TRBV6-3 and TRBJ2-3; 8 nucleotides match TRBD2. There are 18 residues in the CDR3. The junction had 12 bases not matched to a gene; V was cut back by 2 bases and J by 2 bases. The germline gives CDR1 MNHEY, CDR2 SVGEGT. The CDR3 loop reads CASSYEVGGGTFTDTQYF. CDR3 nucleotides: TGTGCCAGCAGTTACGAGGTCGGCGGGGGGACCTTCACAGATACGCAGTATTTT.

CDR3 DNA sequence: TGCAGCGTTGAAGATCTTTATCTAGATCGTTCCTACAATGAGCAGTTCTTC. This codes for CSVEDLYLDRSYNEQFF. This chain uses TRBV29-1 with TRBJ2-1; D is uncertain. V was pared by 0 bases and J by 1 base, with 16 bases between. This CDR3 contains 17 residues. Germline V lookup: CDR1 SQVTM, CDR2 ANQGSEA.

The CDR3 region is CASSQDLGGGANEQFF. CDR3 nucleotide sequence: TGCGCCAGCAGCCAAGATCTTGGCGGGGGGGCTAATGAGCAGTTCTTC. V is TRBV4-3 and J is TRBJ2-1; 9 nucleotides match TRBD2. The trim removed 0 bases at V and 7 bases at J, leaving 7 bases unmatched. The CDR3 is 16 amino acids. Germline CDR1 reads LGHNA; CDR2 reads YSLEER.

This chain uses TRBV7-2 with TRBJ2-7, with 10 bases that match TRBD1. The CDR3 length is 15 residues. V gave up 1 base and J gave up 5 bases; unmatched junction bases: 5. CDR1 is SGHTA and CDR2 is FQGNSA in the germline V gene. CDR3 residues: CASSLVGGQGNEQYF. The CDR3 region has the DNA TGTGCCAGCAGCTTAGTAGGGGGACAGGGGAACGAGCAGTACTTC.

This sequence joins TRBV14 and TRBJ1-4; D perhaps matches TRBD1 (5 bases). V lost 2 bases and J 8 bases, leaving 15 bases between the germline ends. The CDR3 runs to 15 residues. Germline V gives CDR1 SGHDN, CDR2 FVKESK. CDR3 region: CASSQPSGRPEKLFF. CDR3 coding DNA: TGTGCCAGCAGCCAACCGTCAGGGAGGCCCGAAAAACTGTTTTTT.

For this clonotype: This sequence may be a read error, since a much larger clone differs from it by one base. The chain uses TRBV7-2 and TRBJ2-4, with 7 bases that match TRBD1. Germline assignment: CDR1 SGHTA and CDR2 FQGNSA. The CDR3 consists of 16 residues. Trimming cost V 5 bases and J 0 bases; bases outside gene matches: 7. The CDR3 loop is CTSSDGQALAKNIQYF. CDR3 sequence (DNA): TGTACCAGCAGCGACGGACAGGCCTTAGCCAAAAACATTCAGTACTTC. Full variable domain (missing parts from reference TRBV7-2 and TRBJ2-4): GAGVSQSPSNKVTEKGKDVELRCDPISGHTALYWYRQSLGQGLEFLIYFQGNSAPDKSGLPSDRFSAERTGGSVSTLTIQRTQQEDSAVYLCTSSDGQALAKNIQYFGAGTRLSVL.

This clonotype showed up just a few times. The chain has TRBV20-1 and TRBJ1-5; possibly TRBD1 for D (6 bases). Trimming took 4 bases from V and 1 from J, leaving 11 bases between them. The CDR3 runs to 14 residues. CDR1 and CDR2 from the germline V gene are DFQATT and SNEGSKA (reference sequence). CDR3 sequence: CSATRDNSNQPQHF. In DNA, the CDR3 is TGCAGTGCTACCAGGGACAACAGCAATCAGCCCCAGCATTTT.

This clonotype was counted ten times or more. This CDR3 is CASRLTGGDEQFF. The CDR3 DNA is TGTGCCAGCAGGTTGACAGGCGGGGATGAGCAGTTCTTC. V gene TRBV28 combines with J gene TRBJ2-1; D assignment may be TRBD1 or TRBD2 (6 bases each). Germline V gives CDR1 MDHEN, CDR2 SYDVKM. The CDR3 spans 13 residues. Trimming stripped 6 bases from V and 8 bases from J, with 14 bases between.

The V and J genes are TRBV24-1 and TRBJ2-1; D may be TRBD2 (5 bases). There are 16 residues in the CDR3. Trimming cost V 3 bases and J 6 bases, with 17 bases left between them. The germline V gene encodes CDR1 KGHDR and CDR2 SFDVKD. In DNA form, the CDR3 reads TGTGCCACCAGTGATAATAGTTTGGGGAGTCGCAATGAGCAGTTCTTC. Translating it yields CATSDNSLGSRNEQFF.

This clonotype was observed a handful of times. The rearrangement uses TRBV6-2 or TRBV6-3 and TRBJ2-1; TRBD2 matches 13 bases. CDR1 is MNHEY, CDR2 SVGEGT, per germline. V trimming: 7 bases; J trimming: 9 bases; junction bases outside the gene matches: 9. The CDR3 totals 15 residues. CDR3 sequence reads: CASTLWTSGSGEQFF. In nucleotides, the CDR3 is TGTGCCAGCACCCTATGGACTAGCGGGAGCGGTGAGCAGTTCTTC.

This clonotype was found a few times. The chain uses TRBV5-1 and TRBJ2-1; TRBD1 matches 8 bases. V shed 0 bases, J shed 8 bases, and the junction held 4 bases outside the gene matches. The CDR3 runs 14 residues. Germline CDR1 reads SGHRS; CDR2 reads YFSETQ. CDR3 protein: CASSLDRGLDEQFF. CDR3 nucleotide sequence: TGCGCCAGCAGCTTGGACAGGGGGTTGGATGAGCAGTTCTTC. The entire variable domain, with the rest obtained from reference TRBV5-1 and TRBJ2-1, is as follows: KAGVTQTPRYLIKTRGQQVTLSCSPISGHRSVSWYQQTPGQGLQFLFEYFSETQRNKGNFPGRFSGRQFSNSRSEMNVSTLELGDSALYLCASSLDRGLDEQFFGPGTRLTVL.

The sample holds a few counts of this clonotype. The rearrangement uses TRBV27 and TRBJ1-6, with TRBD1 as a possible D gene (6 bases). Between the trimmed V and J ends, which lost 6 bases and 7 bases, there was a span of 10 bases. CDR3 length: 13 residues. Germline lookup yields CDR1 MNHEY and CDR2 SMNVEV (reference sequence). The DNA for the CDR3 is TGTGCCAGCAGCAGGGGCCTGAATTCACCCCTCCACTTT. It yields the protein CASSRGLNSPLHF.

Turning to this clonotype: One junction end disagrees with the germline gene, perhaps due to a read error. The chain combines TRBV18 with TRBJ2-5; unclear D gene. The CDR3 has 12 amino acids. Germline CDR1 KGHSH, CDR2 LQKENI. This chain's CDR3 is CASSNQVYEQYF. As DNA, the CDR3 is TGTGCCAGCTCAAACCAGGTCTACGAGCAGTATTTC. The full variable domain, with the rest looked up from reference TRBV18 and TRBJ2-5, is NAGVMQNPRHLVRRRGQEARLRCSPMKGHSHVYWYRQLPEEGLKFMVYLQKENIIDESGMPKERFSAEFPKEGPSILRIQQVVRGDSAAYFCASSNQVYEQYFGPGTRLLVL.

The sample holds a few counts of this clonotype. The J gene is TRBJ1-5, the V gene TRBV20-1, with D unresolved. The CDR3 is 18 amino acids. Germline V gene sequence: CDR1 DFQATT, CDR2 SNEGSKA (reference sequence). V lost 1 base and J 2 bases, leaving 21 bases between the germline ends. The CDR3 region is CSARVVSAGPQGNQPQHF. Here the CDR3 DNA reads TGCAGTGCTAGAGTAGTTTCTGCAGGCCCGCAAGGCAATCAGCCCCAGCATTTT.

The chain recombines TRBV20-1 with TRBJ2-5, with TRBD1 identical over 7 bases. CDR1 is DFQATT and CDR2 is SNEGSKA in the germline V gene (reference sequence). V dropped 6 bases and J dropped 7; count of bases not matched to a gene: 14. CDR3 length: 14 residues. The CDR3 coding sequence is TGCAGTGCAGCCCCAACCGGGCCAGGGGGGACCCAGTACTTC. It encodes CSAAPTGPGGTQYF.

J is TRBJ2-1 and V is TRBV12-5; TRBD2 matches 14 bases. The germline CDR1 and CDR2 sequences are LGHNT and FRNRAP. The CDR3 consists of 18 residues. The junction had 6 bases not matched to a gene; V was cut back by 5 bases and J by 0 bases. The CDR3 sequence is CASGRTSGGSFSYNEQFF. DNA for the CDR3: TGTGCTAGTGGTAGGACTAGCGGGGGGTCCTTCTCCTACAATGAGCAGTTCTTC.

On this clonotype itself: The junction does not match germline at one end; this may be a read error. This chain joins TRBV6-2 or TRBV6-3 and TRBJ1-5; possible D gene TRBD1, 5 bases. Germline CDR1 and CDR2: MNHEY and SVGEGT. The length of the CDR3 is 15 residues. CDR3 amino acids: CASSYFRASNQPQHF. The CDR3 DNA reads as TGTGCCAGCAGTTACTTCAGGGCTAGCAATCAGCCCCAACATTTT.

There are a few counts of this clonotype. The chain is built from TRBV4-3 and TRBJ2-3; D is possibly TRBD1 (5 bases). The ends were cut back, 1 base at V and 9 bases at J, with 17 bases in the middle. CDR1 and CDR2 from the germline V gene are LGHNA and YSLEER. The CDR3 has 15 residues. The CDR3 is CASSQGARDGVTQYF. The CDR3 DNA reads as TGCGCCAGCAGCCAAGGGGCCAGGGATGGGGTGACGCAGTATTTT.